The 11 T cell receptor beta chains below all came from one sample that was sequenced in a study of T cell responses to AZD1222 COVID-19 vaccine. Profiling relied on immunoSEQ multiplex PCR, and the TCRdb table lists in-frame clones only, not all of them. The sample carries approximately 180,000 clones, approximately 86% recorded once. Sequencing was performed on peripheral blood, taken on day 0 of AZD1222 vaccination. These receptors were collected from an adult in good health.

This chain links TRBV6-2 or TRBV6-3 with TRBJ2-3, with 10 bases fitting TRBD2. Looked up from germline, CDR1 is MNHEY and CDR2 is SVGEGT. V shed 2 bases, J shed 5 bases, and the junction held 13 bases outside the gene matches. This CDR3 is built from 18 residues. In nucleotides, the CDR3 is TGTGCCAGCAGTTACGCGTCTAGCGGGGGCCCCGGGGGAGATACGCAGTATTTT. Translated: CASSYASSGGPGGDTQYF.

The chain couples TRBV6-2 or TRBV6-3 to TRBJ1-5, with D possibly being TRBD1 (5 bases). The CDR3 has 11 amino acids. Trimming cost V 2 bases and J 16 bases, with 12 bases left between them. Per the germline V gene, CDR1 is MNHEY and CDR2 is SVGEGT. Here the CDR3 reads CASSYGAGIHF. CDR3 sequence (DNA): TGTGCCAGCAGTTACGGGGCGGGTATTCATTTT.

The V gene is TRBV30, the J gene TRBJ2-7; the D gene is possibly TRBD1 (6 bases). Germline V CDR1 and CDR2: GTSNPN, SVGIG (reference sequence). CDR3 length: 14 residues. V was shortened by 0 bases and J by 4 bases, with 13 bases between the two germline ends. The CDR3 sequence: CAWSVDRAWYEQYF. The CDR3 DNA is TGTGCCTGGAGTGTGGACAGAGCATGGTACGAGCAGTACTTC.

This chain's CDR3 is CASRPQGALGANVLTF. Here the CDR3 DNA reads TGTGCCAGCAGGCCTCAGGGGGCGCTTGGGGCCAACGTCCTGACTTTC. The rearrangement uses TRBV11-2 and TRBJ2-6; 8 nucleotides line up with TRBD1. The CDR3 contains 16 residues. CDR1 SGHAT and CDR2 FQNNGV come from the germline V gene. Unmatched junction bases numbered 7, after V lost 6 bases and J lost 3 bases.

The chain employs TRBV5-1 and TRBJ2-7; D not resolved. This CDR3 contains 15 residues. Germline V gene sequence: CDR1 SGHRS, CDR2 YFSETQ. V was cut by 0 bases and J by 0 bases, with 10 bases left in between. Here the CDR3 reads CASSLETVSSYEQYF. The CDR3 DNA is TGCGCCAGCAGCTTGGAGACGGTGAGCTCCTACGAGCAGTACTTC.

The chain combines TRBV5-4 with TRBJ2-2; D might be TRBD1 or TRBD2, each matching 5 bases. This CDR3 is 17 amino acids long. Trimming took off 5 bases at V and 3 bases at J, with 20 bases between the two ends. The germline V gene has CDR1 SGHNT and CDR2 YYREEE (reference sequence). CDR3: CASSFGGRGAHTGELFF. The CDR3 nucleotides are TGTGCCAGCAGTTTTGGAGGACGAGGGGCGCACACCGGGGAGCTGTTTTTT. Complete variable domain (other parts from reference TRBV5-4 and TRBJ2-2): ETGVTQSPTHLIKTRGQQVTLRCSSQSGHNTVSWYQQALGQGPQFIFQYYREEENGRGNFPPRFSGLQFPNYSSELNVNALELDDSALYLCASSFGGRGAHTGELFFGEGSRLTVL.

J is TRBJ1-1 and V is TRBV18; D ambiguous. Germline-derived CDR1 and CDR2 are KGHSH and LQKENI. The CDR3 contains 14 residues. V was clipped by 2 bases and J by 3 bases, with 10 bases between them. The CDR3 DNA follows: TGTGCCAGCTCACCAACCGGGTCTGACACTGAAGCTTTCTTT. Its protein product is CASSPTGSDTEAFF.

The chain carries TRBV11-2 and TRBJ1-5; no clear D gene. With 4 bases removed from V and 0 bases from J, the gap between germline ends came to 7 bases. The germline gives CDR1 SGHAT, CDR2 FQNNGV. The CDR3 consists of 14 residues. Written as DNA, the CDR3 is TGTGCCAGCAGCTCGTTGGGTAGCAATCAGCCCCAGCATTTT. Translation: CASSSLGSNQPQHF.

This clone has only a few counts. This chain connects TRBV11-2 to TRBJ2-3; 10 positions match TRBD2. CDR1 and CDR2 (germline): SGHAT, FQNNGV. Germline trimming cut 0 bases from V and 6 bases from J; bases unmatched to any gene: 6. The CDR3 runs 16 residues. CDR3 nucleotide sequence: TGTGCCAGCAGCTTAGATAGCGGGGGGCCAGGGGATACGCAGTATTTT. Amino acids: CASSLDSGGPGDTQYF.

This clone was recorded only once. The J gene is TRBJ1-6, the V gene TRBV15; 7 nucleotides line up with TRBD1. J was trimmed by 2 bases and V by 3 bases; bases with no gene match: 4. The CDR3 spans 16 residues. Germline V gene data show CDR1 as LNHNV and CDR2 as YYDKDF (reference sequence). The CDR3: CATSRGQITYNSPLHF. DNA of the CDR3: TGTGCCACCAGCAGGGGACAGATTACCTATAATTCACCCCTCCACTTT.

This chain connects TRBV6-5 to TRBJ2-7, with no clear D. CDR3 length: 12 amino acids. Deletions cut 5 bases from V and 6 bases from J, with 11 bases between. Germline values: CDR1 MNHEY, CDR2 SVGAGI. The CDR3 protein is CASSRDQAEQYF. CDR3 sequence (DNA): TGTGCCAGCAGTCGCGACCAGGCCGAGCAGTACTTC.